One TCR beta chain is described in this entry. This record comes from a study of monozygotic twins with inflammatory bowel disease. One entry per CDR3 protein, without DNA, is what TCRdb gives after re-calling the 5' RACE reads. The listing records fewer than 400,000 distinct CDR3 sequences. The CDR3 has 16 amino acids. Germline V gives CDR1 DFQATT, CDR2 SNEGSKA (reference sequence). This chain links TRBV20-1 with TRBJ1-5. The sequence was obtained from a human donor with ulcerative colitis or Crohn's disease, or a healthy co-twin of an affected twin (not recorded which). Specimen: blood. The CDR3 is CSARDQVRGGNQPQHF.